This T cell receptor (beta chain) was sequenced for a study of blood T cell repertoires in COVID-19. Across the whole study: Specimens from acute and convalescent COVID-19 originated in the United States, Italy and Spain.

Authors' processing steps: Amplified reference gene primers provided the basis for estimating nucleated cell counts. Using immunoSEQ multiplex PCR, the repertoire was profiled, and TCRdb retains in-frame clones only, with some absent. That table is the source of V, J and clone size, and D and trimming were worked out from the DNA. The table has roughly 260,000 clones, 88% seen once. The V gene lost 3 bases and the J gene lost 0 bases, with 12 bases spanning the gap. Germline V gene lookup returns CDR1 DFQATT and CDR2 SNEGSKA (reference sequence). The CDR3 is 15 amino acids. This receptor was identified in a woman in her twenties or thirties with COVID-19, enrolled during active disease. The sequencing sample was made of peripheral blood. V gene TRBV20-1 combines with J gene TRBJ1-5, with D possibly being TRBD1 (5 bases). The CDR3 reads CSASTTGYSNQPQHF. CDR3 bases: TGCAGTGCTAGTACAACAGGATATAGCAATCAGCCCCAGCATTTT.